Listed below are T cell receptor beta chains from one sample, sequenced in a study of regulatory T cells in long-lasting Graves disease. MiXCR, applied by TCRdb to the multiplex PCR reads, yields one record per CDR3 protein. The sample has around 250,000 distinct CDR3 sequences, 15% to 20% seen once. These data also featured in a second study, about T cells in Graves' hyperthyroidism and ophthalmopathy.

This specimen consisted of peripheral blood mononuclear cells (PBMCs), obtained at new diagnosis, from a patient treated with antithyroid drugs. The source is a woman between 25 and 40 years old with Graves disease. Each CDR3 is given with its conserved first and last residue. Each record gives: V gene, D gene, clone size, J gene, CDR3 DNA, CDR3 protein. The D gene is left open where the match is weak. For some rows the clone size is stated as once, few or many, or as a class when expanded; others skip it.

V: TRBV10-1
D: -
size: many
J: TRBJ2-3
DNA: TGCGCCAGCAGTAACACCCAAAGGGGCACAGATACGCAGTATTTT
CDR3: CASSNTQRGTDTQYF

V: TRBV2
D: -
size: many
J: TRBJ1-3
DNA: TGTGCCAGCACCCCCCAGACATACGCTGGAAACACCATATATTTT
CDR3: CASTPQTYAGNTIYF

V: TRBV5-1
D: TRBD1
size: many
J: TRBJ1-2
DNA: TGCGCCAGCAGCACACAGGGGGCTGACTACACCTTC
CDR3: CASSTQGADYTF

V: TRBV7-9
D: -
size: many
J: TRBJ1-4
DNA: TGTGCCAGCAGCCAAAGACGGGGGGCCAGTGAAAAACTGTTTTTT
CDR3: CASSQRRGASEKLFF

V: TRBV5-1
D: TRBD2
size: -
J: TRBJ2-1
DNA: TGCGCCAGCAGCCCGACTAGCGGGAGATTGGGCGATGAGCAGTTCTTC
CDR3: CASSPTSGRLGDEQFF

V: TRBV20-1
D: TRBD2
size: many
J: TRBJ2-1
DNA: TGCAGTGCTAGAGATCCACTAGCGGGGGGTGGCTCCTACAATGAGCAGTTCTTC
CDR3: CSARDPLAGGGSYNEQFF

V: TRBV12-3/TRBV12-4
D: TRBD1
size: many
J: TRBJ2-1
DNA: TGTGCCAGCAGACTGACAGGGGGCTCCTACAATGAGCAGTTCTTC
CDR3: CASRLTGGSYNEQFF

V: TRBV12-3/TRBV12-4
D: TRBD1
size: many
J: TRBJ2-3
DNA: TGTGCCAGCAGTTCAGGGGGAGATACGCAGTATTTT
CDR3: CASSSGGDTQYF

V: TRBV15
D: -
size: many
J: TRBJ1-2
DNA: TGTGCCACCAGCAGAGACGCGGGGATGGACAGCTATGGCTACACCTTC
CDR3: CATSRDAGMDSYGYTF

V: TRBV10-2
D: -
size: -
J: TRBJ2-5
DNA: TGCGCCAGCAGCTCGGGGGGCGGGGCAGAGACCCAGTACTTC
CDR3: CASSSGGGAETQYF

V: TRBV15
D: TRBD2
size: many
J: TRBJ2-5
DNA: TGTGCCACCAGCAGTCTTGGGGCAGGGAGGGCGGAGACCCAGTACTTC
CDR3: CATSSLGAGRAETQYF

V: TRBV7-2
D: TRBD2
size: many
J: TRBJ2-3
DNA: TGTGCCAGCAGCTTAGTAGCACTAGCGTTAAGCACAGATACGCAGTATTTT
CDR3: CASSLVALALSTDTQYF

V: TRBV6-1
D: TRBD1
size: many
J: TRBJ1-1
DNA: TGTGCCAGCAGCTTAAACTTCGGGACAGCTTTTGAAGCTTTCTTT
CDR3: CASSLNFGTAFEAFF

V: TRBV7-9
D: TRBD1
size: -
J: TRBJ1-2
DNA: TGTGCCAGCAGCTTGGGGGACAGAGACGACTTGTATGGCTACACCTTC
CDR3: CASSLGDRDDLYGYTF

V: TRBV4-1
D: -
size: many
J: TRBJ1-2
DNA: TGCGCCAGCAGCCAAGAGGGCAGGATTGGTGGCTACACCTTC
CDR3: CASSQEGRIGGYTF

V: TRBV5-4
D: TRBD1
size: few
J: TRBJ1-2
DNA: TGTGCCAGCAGCTTGGGACAGGGCTCCTATGGCTACACCTTC
CDR3: CASSLGQGSYGYTF

V: TRBV19
D: -
size: -
J: TRBJ2-7
DNA: TGTGCCAGTAGTATTCTGATCCAGGGGACCCACGAGCAGTACTTC
CDR3: CASSILIQGTHEQYF

V: TRBV4-3
D: -
size: -
J: TRBJ2-7
DNA: TGCGCCAGCAGCCGGGGGACGGACTCCTACGAGCAGTACTTC
CDR3: CASSRGTDSYEQYF

V: TRBV9
D: TRBD1
size: many
J: TRBJ1-2
DNA: TGTGCCAGCTCCAGACAGGGGGGGTACTATGGCTACACCTTC
CDR3: CASSRQGGYYGYTF

V: TRBV6-1
D: -
size: many
J: TRBJ1-1
DNA: TGTGCCAGCAGTCACGGACAGAACACTGAAGCTTTCTTT
CDR3: CASSHGQNTEAFF

V: TRBV3-1
D: -
size: -
J: TRBJ1-2
DNA: TGTACCAGCAGCTTAGGGGCCGGGGAGGTGGGCTATGGCTACACCTTC
CDR3: CTSSLGAGEVGYGYTF

V: TRBV4-1
D: -
size: -
J: TRBJ1-6
DNA: TGCGCCAGCAGCCAAGAGGACCCCACGAATTCACCCCTCCACTTT
CDR3: CASSQEDPTNSPLHF

V: TRBV5-1
D: TRBD2
size: many
J: TRBJ2-7
DNA: TGCGCCAGCAATGGGGGGGTAACCTACGAGCAGTACTTC
CDR3: CASNGGVTYEQYF

V: TRBV20-1
D: TRBD1
size: many
J: TRBJ1-6
DNA: TGCAGTGCTAGGGTATTGGGACAGATGAATTCACCCCTCCACTTT
CDR3: CSARVLGQMNSPLHF

V: TRBV20-1
D: -
size: many
J: TRBJ1-5
DNA: TGCAGTGCTAGGGGGACTAACCTGGACGGTAAATATAGCAATCAGCCCCAGCATTTT
CDR3: CSARGTNLDGKYSNQPQHF

V: TRBV15
D: -
size: many
J: TRBJ1-1
DNA: TGTGCCACCAGCAGAGGGCCGGGGAACACTGAAGCTTTCTTT
CDR3: CATSRGPGNTEAFF

V: TRBV12-3/TRBV12-4
D: -
size: many
J: TRBJ2-6
DNA: TGTGCCAGCAGTTTATCCCGCTCTGGGGCCAACGTCCTGACTTTC
CDR3: CASSLSRSGANVLTF

V: TRBV20-1
D: -
size: many
J: TRBJ1-6
DNA: TGCAGTGCTATTTTTGACAGGCAAGGGTCACCCCTCCACTTT
CDR3: CSAIFDRQGSPLHF

V: TRBV11-2
D: -
size: many
J: TRBJ1-1
DNA: TGTGCCAGCAGCTTAGTCTTCAGGATTAAAGGGATGAACACTGAAGCTTTCTTT
CDR3: CASSLVFRIKGMNTEAFF

V: TRBV5-6
D: -
size: many
J: TRBJ1-2
DNA: TGTGCCAGCAGCTTGGAGGGGGGCACAACCTATGGCTACACCTTC
CDR3: CASSLEGGTTYGYTF

V: TRBV20-1
D: -
size: many
J: TRBJ1-5
DNA: TGCAGTGCTACGGACAGCGGAGTAAGCAATCAGCCCCAGCATTTT
CDR3: CSATDSGVSNQPQHF

V: TRBV10-2
D: -
size: -
J: TRBJ2-1
DNA: TGCGCCAGCAGGGCCACCCCCGCCAATGAGCAGTTCTTC
CDR3: CASRATPANEQFF

V: TRBV4-1
D: -
size: few
J: TRBJ1-6
DNA: TGCGCCAGCAGCCAACCGGCATCGGATCGTAATTCACCCCTCCACTTT
CDR3: CASSQPASDRNSPLHF

V: TRBV4-1
D: -
size: many
J: TRBJ1-4
DNA: TGCGCCAGCAGCCAGAGGACTGTTGAAAAACTGTTTTTT
CDR3: CASSQRTVEKLFF

V: TRBV5-1
D: -
size: many
J: TRBJ1-2
DNA: TGCGCCAGCAGCTTGGAGGGGAACCTCTGGGGGGGCTACACCTTC
CDR3: CASSLEGNLWGGYTF

V: TRBV18
D: -
size: few
J: TRBJ1-3
DNA: TGTGCCAGCTCACCCCGCGCCCCTATAACAGTGAGCTCTGGAAACACCATATATTTT
CDR3: CASSPRAPITVSSGNTIYF

V: TRBV13
D: -
size: many
J: TRBJ1-4
DNA: TGTGCCAGCGCCACGGGACGGACTTATGCAACTAATGAAAAACTGTTTTTT
CDR3: CASATGRTYATNEKLFF

V: TRBV12-3/TRBV12-4
D: -
size: many
J: TRBJ1-2
DNA: TGTGCCAGCAGTTGGGTCCGGACAGAATTAGGAGGATACACCTTC
CDR3: CASSWVRTELGGYTF

V: TRBV19
D: -
size: many
J: TRBJ1-1
DNA: TGTGCCAGTAACTTTGTCAGGGCCACTGAAGCTTTCTTT
CDR3: CASNFVRATEAFF

V: TRBV2
D: -
size: many
J: TRBJ2-6
DNA: TGTGCCAGCAGTGTAATACCTGGGGCCAACGTCCTGACTTTC
CDR3: CASSVIPGANVLTF

V: TRBV2
D: -
size: many
J: TRBJ1-3
DNA: TGTGCCAGCAGTGAATATGGGGGCCGCTTCTCTGGAAACACCATATATTTT
CDR3: CASSEYGGRFSGNTIYF

V: TRBV12-3/TRBV12-4
D: TRBD1
size: -
J: TRBJ1-2
DNA: TGTGCCAGCAGTTTAGACCGGGACAGGGGGCGGCGATCTGGCTACACCTTC
CDR3: CASSLDRDRGRRSGYTF

V: TRBV11-3
D: -
size: many
J: TRBJ2-3
DNA: TGTGCCAGCAGCTTACAGGGATTGGGGGATACGCAGTATTTT
CDR3: CASSLQGLGDTQYF

V: TRBV20-1
D: -
size: many
J: TRBJ2-5
DNA: TGCAGTGCTAGAGGGGAGGGGGGGGAACAAGAGACCCAGTACTTC
CDR3: CSARGEGGEQETQYF

V: TRBV3-1
D: -
size: many
J: TRBJ2-5
DNA: TGTGCCAGCAGCTCTAGGGGAGCGGCGCTCCAAGAGACCCAGTACTTC
CDR3: CASSSRGAALQETQYF

V: TRBV7-9
D: -
size: many
J: TRBJ1-4
DNA: TGTGCCAGCAGCCGTAATGTGGTCCGGGTCAGGACTGCTGAAAAACTGTTTTTT
CDR3: CASSRNVVRVRTAEKLFF

V: TRBV7-2
D: -
size: many
J: TRBJ2-7
DNA: TGTGCCAGCAGCTCTTACCTAAGCTCCTACGAGCAGTACTTC
CDR3: CASSSYLSSYEQYF

V: TRBV2
D: -
size: many
J: TRBJ2-2
DNA: TGTGCCAGCAGTGGTGGGACGTACACCGGGGAGCTGTTTTTT
CDR3: CASSGGTYTGELFF

V: TRBV19
D: -
size: -
J: TRBJ2-2
DNA: TGTGCCAGTAGTATGCCTTTGAACACCGGGGAGCTGTTTTTT
CDR3: CASSMPLNTGELFF

V: TRBV19
D: -
size: -
J: TRBJ2-2
DNA: TGTGCCAGTAGTATTGGGTACAGAGAAAACACCGGGGAGCTGTTTTTT
CDR3: CASSIGYRENTGELFF

V: TRBV12-3/TRBV12-4
D: TRBD2
size: many
J: TRBJ2-5
DNA: TGTGCCAGCAGCCGACAAAGACTAGCGGGGGGCCCCCAAGAGACCCAGTACTTC
CDR3: CASSRQRLAGGPQETQYF

V: TRBV28
D: -
size: many
J: TRBJ1-1
DNA: TGTGCCAGCAGTTTATTAGGCACCGGGAACACTGAAGCTTTCTTT
CDR3: CASSLLGTGNTEAFF

V: TRBV20-1
D: -
size: many
J: TRBJ1-1
DNA: TGCAGTGCTAACACGGGGGGGCGTGAAGCTTTCTTT
CDR3: CSANTGGREAFF

V: TRBV12-3/TRBV12-4
D: -
size: many
J: TRBJ1-2
DNA: TGTGCCAGCAGTTTTGGGACGCTATGGTATGGCTACACCTTC
CDR3: CASSFGTLWYGYTF

V: TRBV5-1
D: TRBD1
size: many
J: TRBJ1-2
DNA: TGCGCCAGCAGCCGGGACAGCCCTAACTATGGCTACACCTTC
CDR3: CASSRDSPNYGYTF